One and the same sample provided the 29 T cell receptor beta chains below, sequenced in a study of cytomegalovirus exposure and HLA in healthy donors. 60 Vbeta and 13 Jbeta primers were used in PCR. Produced via immunoSEQ multiplex PCR; TCRdb's table is partial and in-frame only. The sample carries roughly 49,000 clones, roughly 81% recorded once. The sequenced material came from PBMCs. These receptors came from a middle-aged woman in good health and CMV-seropositive.

V usage is TRBV6-1 and J usage is TRBJ1-5; TRBD1 is a possible D gene (6 bases). Deletions cut 7 bases from V and 4 bases from J, with 17 bases between. CDR3 length: 15 residues. CDR1 is MNHNS, CDR2 SASEGT, per germline. CDR3 in amino acids: CASNQPGAGNQPQHF. The CDR3 nucleotides read TGTGCCAGCAACCAACCAGGGGCAGGGAATCAGCCCCAGCATTTT.

CDR3: CASSVSGDTLGTQYF. The CDR3 nucleotides read TGTGCCAGCAGCGTGAGCGGGGACACCCTAGGGACCCAGTACTTC. The chain carries TRBV9 and TRBJ2-5; weak D call: TRBD2 (7 bases). The germline V gene has CDR1 SGDLS and CDR2 YYNGEE. The CDR3 is 15 residues long. The V and J ends lost 2 bases and 7 bases respectively, with 18 bases between them.

The sample holds a few counts of this clone. The V and J genes are TRBV2 and TRBJ2-7; 12 bases line up with TRBD2. The CDR3 covers 14 residues. The trim removed 9 bases at V and 6 bases at J, leaving 9 bases unmatched. Germline CDR1 reads SNHLY; CDR2 reads FYNNEI. CDR3 nucleotide sequence: TGTGCCAGTAAAGGAGGACTAGCGGGGTTCGAGCAGTACTTC. Amino acids: CASKGGLAGFEQYF.

This clone was seen a few times. This chain connects TRBV6-1 to TRBJ2-3; 14 positions match TRBD2. Losses at the gene ends were 3 bases for V and 4 bases for J; bases not matched to a gene: 0. In germline, CDR1 is MNHNS, CDR2 SASEGT. The CDR3 length is 15 residues. The CDR3 region is CASSETSGGADTQYF. The CDR3 nucleotides are TGTGCCAGCAGTGAGACTAGCGGGGGGGCAGATACGCAGTATTTT.

This clone has a handful of counts. This sequence joins TRBV27 and TRBJ2-7; TRBD1 matches 8 bases. Germline CDR1 is MNHEY and CDR2 is SMNVEV (reference sequence). Trimming cost V 5 bases and J 7 bases; bases outside gene matches: 4. The CDR3 covers 12 residues. The CDR3 DNA reads TGTGCCAGCAGTGGACAGGGTAAGGAGCAGTACTTC. This translates into CASSGQGKEQYF.

The chain carries TRBV29-1 and TRBJ2-2; possibly TRBD2 for D (7 bases). V was trimmed by 4 bases and J by 8 bases, leaving 11 bases between them. The CDR3 loop spans 12 amino acids. The germline V gene has CDR1 SQVTM and CDR2 ANQGSEA. The CDR3 sequence: CSVGGGQGELFF. CDR3 coding DNA: TGCAGCGTTGGCGGGGGCCAGGGGGAGCTGTTTTTT.

The rearrangement uses TRBV7-8 and TRBJ2-7; TRBD2 aligns across 8 bases. Unmatched junction bases numbered 12, after V lost 5 bases and J lost 6 bases. This CDR3 comprises 15 residues. Germline-derived CDR1 and CDR2 are SGHVS and FQNEAQ. CDR3 coding DNA: TGTGCCAGCAGCCCCGGGGGGGCTTCCCAGCGCGAGCAGTACTTC. Amino acid sequence: CASSPGGASQREQYF.

V is TRBV10-3 and J is TRBJ2-7, with TRBD2 matching 9 bases. Unmatched junction bases numbered 6, after V lost 8 bases and J lost 4 bases. From germline, CDR1 is ENHRY and CDR2 SYGVKD. The CDR3 runs to 13 residues. The CDR3 sequence is CAIGDSGGYEQYF. CDR3 nucleotide sequence: TGTGCCATCGGGGACAGCGGGGGGTACGAGCAGTACTTC.

Only a few counts were recorded for this clone. V gene TRBV4-3 combines with J gene TRBJ1-2; D may be TRBD1 (6 bases). Germline values: CDR1 LGHNA, CDR2 YSLEER. CDR3 size: 16 residues. The V and J ends lost 4 bases and 4 bases respectively, with 19 bases between them. CDR3 nucleotides: TGCGCCAGCAGCCCTCTAGGGGGGGCGGGCGGCTATGGCTACACCTTC. It codes for CASSPLGGAGGYGYTF.

This clone has a handful of counts. CDR3 nucleotides: TGTGCCAGCAGCGCACTCCCACCGGGACAGGCTGAAGCTTTCTTT. Protein: CASSALPPGQAEAFF. This chain connects TRBV9 to TRBJ1-1; TRBD1 matches at 8 bases. The CDR3 length is 15 residues. The ends lost 3 bases at V and 6 bases at J; junction bases unmatched: 10. Germline V gives CDR1 SGDLS, CDR2 YYNGEE.

The V gene is TRBV7-9, the J gene TRBJ1-6; a weak D match, TRBD1 (5 bases). V dropped 5 bases and J dropped 9 bases, with 14 bases sitting between them. Germline CDR1 reads SEHNR; CDR2 reads FQNEAQ (reference sequence). The CDR3 sequence is 14 residues long. In DNA form, the CDR3 reads TGTGCCAGCAGCGCCGACCCGGGGGGTTCACCCCTCCACTTT. This translates into CASSADPGGSPLHF.

This chain links TRBV10-2 with TRBJ1-1; no firm D call. The CDR3 is 13 residues long. Germline V gene lookup returns CDR1 WSHSY and CDR2 SAAADI. The V end lost 5 bases, the J end lost 4 bases, and 11 bases lay between the germline ends. As DNA, the CDR3 is TGCGCCAGCAGTCCGGGGATGAGCACTGAAGCTTTCTTT. Its protein is CASSPGMSTEAFF.

Points on this clone: Other nucleotide sequences from this sample produce the same CDR3. V is TRBV27 and J is TRBJ2-7; 7 bases fit TRBD2. The CDR3 consists of 14 residues. The J segment lost 2 bases and the V segment lost 6 bases, leaving 7 bases of the junction unmatched. Per the germline V gene, CDR1 is MNHEY and CDR2 is SMNVEV (reference sequence). The chain's CDR3 is CASSRTRTAYEQYF. CDR3 in DNA: TGTGCCAGCAGCCGGACTAGAACGGCCTACGAGCAGTACTTC.

This chain uses TRBV7-2 with TRBJ1-1; 11 bases line up with TRBD1. CDR1 and CDR2 (germline): SGHTA, FQGNSA. The CDR3 is 14 amino acids. Trimming removed 5 bases from V and 5 bases from J; junction bases left unmatched: 4. The CDR3 coding sequence is TGTGCCAGCAGCCGGGACAGGGGGTCGACTGAAGCTTTCTTT. This gives the protein CASSRDRGSTEAFF. The whole variable domain, remainder taken from reference TRBV7-2 and TRBJ1-1, is GAGVSQSPSNKVTEKGKDVELRCDPISGHTALYWYRQSLGQGLEFLIYFQGNSAPDKSGLPSDRFSAERTGGSVSTLTIQRTQQEDSAVYLCASSRDRGSTEAFFGQGTRLTVV.

The chain employs TRBV7-2 and TRBJ1-2; perhaps TRBD1 as D (6 bases). Trimming removed 5 bases from V and 6 bases from J, with 19 bases in between. Germline assignment: CDR1 SGHTA and CDR2 FQGNSA. The CDR3 is 15 amino acids. CDR3 bases: TGTGCCAGCAGCGTAGGGAATTTGGGGGCGGATGGCTACACCTTC. Its protein is CASSVGNLGADGYTF.

This rearrangement joins TRBV7-2 to TRBJ1-1; tentatively, D is TRBD1 (6 bases). V was clipped by 5 bases and J by 0 bases, with 10 bases between them. The length of the CDR3 is 14 residues. CDR1 and CDR2 from the germline V gene are SGHTA and FQGNSA. In DNA, the CDR3 is TGTGCCAGCAGCCTACGACAGGTGAACACTGAAGCTTTCTTT. This gives the protein CASSLRQVNTEAFF.

This clone was counted a single time. The V and J genes are TRBV29-1 and TRBJ2-5; 7 nucleotides line up with TRBD2. Germline trimming cut 7 bases from V and 3 bases from J; bases unmatched to any gene: 11. CDR1 is SQVTM and CDR2 is ANQGSEA in the germline V gene. CDR3 length: 14 amino acids. The CDR3 reads CSAPLWGGEETQYF. The CDR3 DNA reads as TGCAGCGCCCCTCTGTGGGGGGGGGAAGAGACCCAGTACTTC.

The chain recombines TRBV5-6 with TRBJ1-1; tentative D call: TRBD1 (5 bases). Germline values: CDR1 SGHDT, CDR2 YYEEEE. V dropped 6 bases and J dropped 8 bases, with 20 bases sitting between them. The length of the CDR3 is 14 residues. CDR3 sequence (DNA): TGTGCCAGCACCGGCAGTCAGGGTCTTACCGAAGCTTTCTTT. Translation gives CASTGSQGLTEAFF.

The chain employs TRBV7-2 and TRBJ1-2; 7 nucleotides line up with TRBD1. The germline CDR1 and CDR2 sequences are SGHTA and FQGNSA. V was clipped by 5 bases and J by 8 bases; unmatched bases: 11. CDR3 length: 14 amino acids. The CDR3 loop is CASSPGQARGGYTF. Written as DNA, the CDR3 is TGTGCCAGCAGCCCCGGACAGGCCCGGGGGGGCTACACCTTC.

The table lists this clone with a few counts. DNA for the CDR3: TGTGCCAGCAGTTTATTCCCCCCCCTAGCGGGGGTGGCCGGGGAGCTGTTTTTT. Protein: CASSLFPPLAGVAGELFF. The V call is TRBV27, the J call TRBJ2-2; 10 bases line up with TRBD2. Losses at the gene ends were 1 base for V and 6 bases for J; bases not matched to a gene: 11. In germline, CDR1 is MNHEY, CDR2 SMNVEV (reference sequence). The CDR3 covers 18 residues.

The V and J genes are TRBV5-1 and TRBJ2-3, with 7 bases identical to TRBD2. The CDR3 runs to 15 residues. Trimming removed 2 bases from V and 4 bases from J; junction bases left unmatched: 7. Germline CDR1 SGHRS, CDR2 YFSETQ. This chain's CDR3 is CASSLGEGSSDTQYF. CDR3 coding DNA: TGCGCCAGCAGCTTAGGGGAGGGGAGCTCAGATACGCAGTATTTT.

This clone was observed once. CDR3 nucleotides: TGTGCCTGGAGTGTAGGGGCAGGGGATCAGCCCCAGCATTTT. Encoded protein: CAWSVGAGDQPQHF. This chain joins TRBV30 and TRBJ1-5; maybe TRBD1 (6 bases). The CDR3 consists of 14 residues. V was clipped by 0 bases and J by 5 bases, with 11 bases between them. The germline CDR1 and CDR2 sequences are GTSNPN and SVGIG (reference sequence). The full variable domain, completed using reference TRBV30 and TRBJ1-5, is SQTIHQWPATLVQPVGSPLSLECTVEGTSNPNLYWYRQAAGRGLQLLFYSVGIGQISSEVPQNLSASRPQDRQFILSSKKLLLSDSGFYLCAWSVGAGDQPQHFGDGTRLSIL.

The V call is TRBV7-8, the J call TRBJ1-5, with TRBD1 identical over 8 bases. The V gene end was trimmed by 4 bases and the J gene end by 4 bases; junction bases not matched to a gene: 9. The germline CDR1 and CDR2 sequences are SGHVS and FQNEAQ. The CDR3 totals 16 residues. CDR3 protein: CASSSRTGRSNQPQHF. The CDR3 nucleotides read TGTGCCAGCAGCTCAAGGACAGGGCGGTCGAATCAGCCCCAGCATTTT.

The chain is built from TRBV7-2 and TRBJ1-4; D may be TRBD1 (5 bases). Germline assignment: CDR1 SGHTA and CDR2 FQGNSA. Trimming took 1 base from V and 8 from J, leaving 14 bases between them. The CDR3 runs 15 residues. The CDR3 loop is CASSLVGGGVEKLFF. The CDR3, as DNA: TGTGCCAGCAGCTTAGTGGGGGGAGGCGTAGAAAAACTGTTTTTT.

CDR3 amino acids: CASRPTSGATDTQYF. The CDR3 DNA is TGTGCCAGCAGACCGACTAGCGGGGCCACAGATACGCAGTATTTT. This chain connects TRBV6-4 to TRBJ2-3, with TRBD2 matching 11 bases. Germline values: CDR1 MRHNA, CDR2 SNTAGT. V dropped 6 bases and J dropped 2; count of bases not matched to a gene: 4. The CDR3 is made up of 15 amino acids.

The chain employs TRBV6-1 and TRBJ1-1; perhaps TRBD1 as D (6 bases). V lost 7 bases to trimming and J lost 2 bases, with 14 bases between them. The V gene's germline CDR1 is MNHNS and CDR2 SASEGT. This CDR3 region has 14 residues. The CDR3 is CASTDGTSNTEAFF. CDR3 sequence (DNA): TGTGCCAGCACTGACGGGACATCAAACACTGAAGCTTTCTTT.

This chain uses TRBV4-2 with TRBJ2-1; 11 bases fit TRBD1. Germline CDR1 and CDR2: LGHNA and YNFKEQ. V lost 4 bases to trimming and J lost 5 bases; unmatched junction nucleotides: 7. The CDR3 spans 16 residues. CDR3 residues: CASSPRDRGADNEQFF. As DNA, the CDR3 is TGTGCCAGCAGCCCCCGGGACAGGGGGGCCGACAATGAGCAGTTCTTC.

This chain joins TRBV7-2 and TRBJ1-1; 8 positions match TRBD1. CDR3 length equals 14 residues. Germline CDR1 and CDR2: SGHTA and FQGNSA. Unmatched junction bases numbered 6, after V lost 4 bases and J lost 5 bases. CDR3 bases: TGTGCCAGCAGCTCAAGACAGGGGTCTACTGAAGCTTTCTTT. This translates into CASSSRQGSTEAFF. Looking up the rest from reference TRBV7-2 and TRBJ1-1 gives the full variable domain: GAGVSQSPSNKVTEKGKDVELRCDPISGHTALYWYRQSLGQGLEFLIYFQGNSAPDKSGLPSDRFSAERTGGSVSTLTIQRTQQEDSAVYLCASSSRQGSTEAFFGQGTRLTVV.

The V gene is TRBV5-1, the J gene TRBJ1-1; D uncertain. V lost 2 bases, J lost 2 bases, and 13 bases lay in between. The length of the CDR3 is 15 residues. CDR1 is SGHRS and CDR2 is YFSETQ in the germline V gene. The CDR3 DNA sequence: TGCGCCAGCAGCTTTTTGGCGGGCACCAACACTGAAGCTTTCTTT. Translation: CASSFLAGTNTEAFF.